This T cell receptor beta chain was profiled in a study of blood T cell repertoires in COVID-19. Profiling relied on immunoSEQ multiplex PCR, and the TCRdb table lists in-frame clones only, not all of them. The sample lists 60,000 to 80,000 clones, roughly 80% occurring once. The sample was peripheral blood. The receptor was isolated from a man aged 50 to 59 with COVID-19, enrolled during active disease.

CDR3 residues: CASSRDREEQYF. The CDR3 DNA is TGTGCCAGCAGCCGGGACAGGGAAGAGCAGTACTTC. The chain links TRBV7-8 to TRBJ2-7; TRBD1 agrees at 9 bases. V lost 5 bases and J lost 7; bases outside the gene matches: 3. This CDR3 contains 12 residues. Germline V gene lookup returns CDR1 SGHVS and CDR2 FQNEAQ. Full variable domain (remainder filled in from reference TRBV7-8 and TRBJ2-7): GAGVSQSPRYKVAKRGQDVALRCDPISGHVSLFWYQQALGQGPEFLTYFQNEAQLDKSGLPSDRFFAERPEGSVSTLKIQRTQQEDSAVYLCASSRDREEQYFGPGTRLTVT.